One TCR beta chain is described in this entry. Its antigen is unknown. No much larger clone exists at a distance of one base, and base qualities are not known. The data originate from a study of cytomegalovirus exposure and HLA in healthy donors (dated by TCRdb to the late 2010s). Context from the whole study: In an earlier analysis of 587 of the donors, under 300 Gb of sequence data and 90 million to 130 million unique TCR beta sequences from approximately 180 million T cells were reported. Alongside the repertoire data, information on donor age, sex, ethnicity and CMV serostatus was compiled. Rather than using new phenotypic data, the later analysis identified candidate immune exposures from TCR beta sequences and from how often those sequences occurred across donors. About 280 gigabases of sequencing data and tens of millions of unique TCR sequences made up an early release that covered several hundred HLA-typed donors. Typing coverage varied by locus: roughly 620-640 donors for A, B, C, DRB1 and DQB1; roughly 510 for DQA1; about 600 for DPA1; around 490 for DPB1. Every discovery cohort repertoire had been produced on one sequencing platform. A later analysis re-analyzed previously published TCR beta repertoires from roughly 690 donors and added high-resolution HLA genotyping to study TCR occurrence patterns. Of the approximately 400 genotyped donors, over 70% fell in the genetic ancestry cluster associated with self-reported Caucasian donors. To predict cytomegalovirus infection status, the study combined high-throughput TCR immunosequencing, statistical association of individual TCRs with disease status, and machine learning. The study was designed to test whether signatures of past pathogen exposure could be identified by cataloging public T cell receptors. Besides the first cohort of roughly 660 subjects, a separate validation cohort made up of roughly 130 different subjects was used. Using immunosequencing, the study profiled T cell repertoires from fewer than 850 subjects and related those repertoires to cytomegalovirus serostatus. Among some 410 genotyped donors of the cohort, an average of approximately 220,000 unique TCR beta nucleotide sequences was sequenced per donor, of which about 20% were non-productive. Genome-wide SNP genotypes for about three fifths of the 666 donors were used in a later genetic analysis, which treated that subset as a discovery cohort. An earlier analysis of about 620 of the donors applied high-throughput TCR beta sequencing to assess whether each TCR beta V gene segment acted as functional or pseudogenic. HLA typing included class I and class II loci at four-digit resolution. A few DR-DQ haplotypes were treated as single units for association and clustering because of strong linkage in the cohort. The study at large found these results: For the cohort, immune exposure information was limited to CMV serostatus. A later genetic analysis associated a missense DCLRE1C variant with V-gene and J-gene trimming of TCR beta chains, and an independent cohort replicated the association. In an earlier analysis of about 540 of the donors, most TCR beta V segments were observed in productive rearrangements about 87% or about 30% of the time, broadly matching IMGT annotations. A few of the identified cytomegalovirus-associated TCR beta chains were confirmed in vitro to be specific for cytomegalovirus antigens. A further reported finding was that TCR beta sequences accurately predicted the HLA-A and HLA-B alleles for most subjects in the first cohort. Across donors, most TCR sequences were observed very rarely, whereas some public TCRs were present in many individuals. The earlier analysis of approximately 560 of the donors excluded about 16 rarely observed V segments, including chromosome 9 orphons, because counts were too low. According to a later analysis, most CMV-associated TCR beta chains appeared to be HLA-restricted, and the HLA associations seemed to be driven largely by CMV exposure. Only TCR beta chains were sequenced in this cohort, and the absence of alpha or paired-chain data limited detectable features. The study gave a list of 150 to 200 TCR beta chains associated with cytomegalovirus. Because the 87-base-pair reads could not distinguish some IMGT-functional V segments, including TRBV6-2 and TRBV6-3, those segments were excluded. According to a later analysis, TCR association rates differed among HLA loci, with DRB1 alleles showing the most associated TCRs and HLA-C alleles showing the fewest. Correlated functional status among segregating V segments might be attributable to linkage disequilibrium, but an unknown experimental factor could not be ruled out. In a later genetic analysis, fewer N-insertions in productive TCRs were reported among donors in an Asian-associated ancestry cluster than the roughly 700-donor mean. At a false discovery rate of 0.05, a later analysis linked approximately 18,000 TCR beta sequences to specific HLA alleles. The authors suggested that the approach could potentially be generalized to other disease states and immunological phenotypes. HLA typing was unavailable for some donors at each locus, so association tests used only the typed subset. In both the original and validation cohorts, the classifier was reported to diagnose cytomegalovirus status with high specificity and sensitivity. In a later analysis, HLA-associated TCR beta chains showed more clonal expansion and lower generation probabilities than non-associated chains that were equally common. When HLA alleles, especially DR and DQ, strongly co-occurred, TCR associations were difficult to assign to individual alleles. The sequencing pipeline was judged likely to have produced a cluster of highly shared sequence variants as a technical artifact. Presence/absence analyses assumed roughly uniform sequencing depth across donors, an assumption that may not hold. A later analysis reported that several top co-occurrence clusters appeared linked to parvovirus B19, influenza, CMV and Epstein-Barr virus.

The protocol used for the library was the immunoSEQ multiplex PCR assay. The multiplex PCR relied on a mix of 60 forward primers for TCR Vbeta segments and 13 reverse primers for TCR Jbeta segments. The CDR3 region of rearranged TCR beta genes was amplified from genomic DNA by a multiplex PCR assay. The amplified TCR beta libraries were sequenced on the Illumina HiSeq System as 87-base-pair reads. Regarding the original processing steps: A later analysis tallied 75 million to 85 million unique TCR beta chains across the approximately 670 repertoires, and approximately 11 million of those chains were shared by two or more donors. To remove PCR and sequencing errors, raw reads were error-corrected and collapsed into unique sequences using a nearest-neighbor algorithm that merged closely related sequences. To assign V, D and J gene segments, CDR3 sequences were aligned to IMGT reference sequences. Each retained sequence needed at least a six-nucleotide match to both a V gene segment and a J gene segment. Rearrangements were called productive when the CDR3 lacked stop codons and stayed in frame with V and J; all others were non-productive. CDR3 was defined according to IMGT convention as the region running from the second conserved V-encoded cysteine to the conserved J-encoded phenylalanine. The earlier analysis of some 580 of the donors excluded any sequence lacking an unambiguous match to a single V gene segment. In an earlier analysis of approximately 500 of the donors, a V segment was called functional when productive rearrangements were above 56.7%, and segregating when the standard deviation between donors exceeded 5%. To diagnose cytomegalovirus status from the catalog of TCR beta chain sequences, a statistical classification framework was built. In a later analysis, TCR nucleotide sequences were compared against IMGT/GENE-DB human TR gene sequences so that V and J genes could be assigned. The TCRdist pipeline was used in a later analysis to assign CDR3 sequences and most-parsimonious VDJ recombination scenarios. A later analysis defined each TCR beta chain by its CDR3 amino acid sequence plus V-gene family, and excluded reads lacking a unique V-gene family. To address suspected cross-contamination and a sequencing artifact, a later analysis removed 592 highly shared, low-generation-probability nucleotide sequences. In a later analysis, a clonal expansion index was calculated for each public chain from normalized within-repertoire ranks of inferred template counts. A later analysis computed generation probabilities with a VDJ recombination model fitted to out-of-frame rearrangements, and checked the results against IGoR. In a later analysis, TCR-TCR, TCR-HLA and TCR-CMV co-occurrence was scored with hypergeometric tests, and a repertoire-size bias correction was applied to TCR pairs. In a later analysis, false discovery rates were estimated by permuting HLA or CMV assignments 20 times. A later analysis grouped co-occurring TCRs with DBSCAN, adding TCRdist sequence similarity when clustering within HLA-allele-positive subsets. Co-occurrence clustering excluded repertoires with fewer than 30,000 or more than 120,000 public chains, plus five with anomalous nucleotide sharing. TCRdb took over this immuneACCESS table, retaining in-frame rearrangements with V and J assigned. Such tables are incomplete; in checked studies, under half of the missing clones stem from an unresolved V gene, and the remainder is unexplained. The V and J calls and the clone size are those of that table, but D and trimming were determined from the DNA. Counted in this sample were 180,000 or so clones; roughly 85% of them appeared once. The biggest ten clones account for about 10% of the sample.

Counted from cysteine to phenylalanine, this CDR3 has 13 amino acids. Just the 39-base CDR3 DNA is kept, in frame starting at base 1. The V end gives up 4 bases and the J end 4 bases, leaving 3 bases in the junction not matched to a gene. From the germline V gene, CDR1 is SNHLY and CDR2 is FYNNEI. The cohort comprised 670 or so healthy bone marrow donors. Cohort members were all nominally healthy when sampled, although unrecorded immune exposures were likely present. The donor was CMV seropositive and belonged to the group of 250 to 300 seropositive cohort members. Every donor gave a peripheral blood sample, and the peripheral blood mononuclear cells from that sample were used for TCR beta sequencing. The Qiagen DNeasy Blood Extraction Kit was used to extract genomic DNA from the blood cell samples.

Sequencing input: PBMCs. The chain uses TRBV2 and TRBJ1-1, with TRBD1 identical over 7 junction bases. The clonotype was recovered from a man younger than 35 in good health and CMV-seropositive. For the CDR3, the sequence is CASSGQGGTEAFF. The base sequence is TGTGCCAGCAGTGGACAGGGCGGCACTGAAGCTTTCTTT.